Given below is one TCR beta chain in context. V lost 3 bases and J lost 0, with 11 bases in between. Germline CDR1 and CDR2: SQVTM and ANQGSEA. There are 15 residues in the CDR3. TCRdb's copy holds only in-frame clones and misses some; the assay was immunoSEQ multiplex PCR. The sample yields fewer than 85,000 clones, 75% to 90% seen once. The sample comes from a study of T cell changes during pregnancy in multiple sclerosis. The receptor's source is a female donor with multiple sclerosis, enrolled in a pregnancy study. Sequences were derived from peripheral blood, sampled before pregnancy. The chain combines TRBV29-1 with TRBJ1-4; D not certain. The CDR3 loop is CSVEGPTATNEKLFF. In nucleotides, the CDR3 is TGCAGCGTTGAGGGCCCCACTGCAACTAATGAAAAACTGTTTTTT. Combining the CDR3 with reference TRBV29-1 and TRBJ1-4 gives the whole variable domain SAVISQKPSRDICQRGTSLTIQCQVDSQVTMMFWYRQQPGQSLTLIATANQGSEATYESGFVIDKFPISRPNLTFSTLTVSNMSPEDSSIYLCSVEGPTATNEKLFFGSGTQLSVL.